This T cell receptor beta chain was sequenced during a study of CD8 T cells in ankylosing spondylitis. In this sample, this clonotype turned up a few times. The antigen remains undetermined. A quantitative 5'-RACE method, one with molecular barcodes, was used to make TCR beta libraries. From the 5' RACE reads, TCRdb called clonotypes with MiXCR, one entry per CDR3 protein. The sample lists a few hundred thousand distinct CDR3 sequences; around 22% were seen once. Whole-study results and caveats: Some motif variants had been reported before (in reactive arthritis synovial fluid and blood). Roughly 8 highly homologous variants made up a TCR beta motif, and this motif appeared characteristic of ankylosing spondylitis blood.

Germline V gene sequence: CDR1 SGHRS, CDR2 YFSETQ. This CDR3 region has 12 residues. V was trimmed by 5 bases and J by 9 bases, leaving 12 bases between them. The clonotype comes from a male donor with ankylosing spondylitis. The sequenced material came from blood, either unsorted or a sorted T cell fraction (not recorded which). The chain uses TRBV5-1 and TRBJ2-1; D possibly uses TRBD1 or TRBD2 (5 bases each). CDR3 in amino acids: CASRWGEGEQFF. The CDR3, as DNA: TGCGCCAGCAGATGGGGCGAGGGTGAGCAGTTCTTC.